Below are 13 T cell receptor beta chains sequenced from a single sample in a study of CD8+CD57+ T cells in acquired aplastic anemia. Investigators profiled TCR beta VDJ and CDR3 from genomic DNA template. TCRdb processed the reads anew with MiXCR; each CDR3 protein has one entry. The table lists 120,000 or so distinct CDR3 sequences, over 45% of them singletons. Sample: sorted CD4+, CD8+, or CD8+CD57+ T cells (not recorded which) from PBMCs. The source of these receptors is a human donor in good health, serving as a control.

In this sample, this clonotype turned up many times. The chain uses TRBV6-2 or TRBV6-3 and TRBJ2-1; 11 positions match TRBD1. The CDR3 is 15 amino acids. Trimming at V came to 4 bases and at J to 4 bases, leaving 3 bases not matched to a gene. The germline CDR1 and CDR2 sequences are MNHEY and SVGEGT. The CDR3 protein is CASSWTGGPYNEQFF. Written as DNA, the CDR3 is TGTGCCAGCAGTTGGACAGGGGGCCCATACAATGAGCAGTTCTTC.

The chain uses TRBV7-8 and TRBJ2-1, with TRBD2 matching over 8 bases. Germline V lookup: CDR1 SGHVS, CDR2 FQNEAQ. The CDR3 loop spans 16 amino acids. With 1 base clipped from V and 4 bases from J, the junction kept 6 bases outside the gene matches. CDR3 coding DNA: TGTGCCAGCAGCTTAGGAGCGGGGGCGCTTTACAATGAGCAGTTCTTC. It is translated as CASSLGAGALYNEQFF.

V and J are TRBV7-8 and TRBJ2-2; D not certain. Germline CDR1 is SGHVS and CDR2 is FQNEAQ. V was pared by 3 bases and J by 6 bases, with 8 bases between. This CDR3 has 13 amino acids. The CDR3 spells CASSFDPAGELFF. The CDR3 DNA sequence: TGTGCCAGCAGCTTTGACCCAGCCGGGGAGCTGTTTTTT.

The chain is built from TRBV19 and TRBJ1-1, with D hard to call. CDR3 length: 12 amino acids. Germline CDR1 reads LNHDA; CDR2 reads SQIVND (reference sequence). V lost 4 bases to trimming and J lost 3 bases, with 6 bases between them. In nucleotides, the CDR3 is TGTGCCAGTAGTAACCGGGACACTGAAGCTTTCTTT. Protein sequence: CASSNRDTEAFF.

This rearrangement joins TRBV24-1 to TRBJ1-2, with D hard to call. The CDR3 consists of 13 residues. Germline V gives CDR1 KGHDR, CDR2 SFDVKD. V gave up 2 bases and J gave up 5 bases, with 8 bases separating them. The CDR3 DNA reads TGTGCCACCAGTGATTCGGATATTTATGGCTACACCTTC. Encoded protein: CATSDSDIYGYTF.

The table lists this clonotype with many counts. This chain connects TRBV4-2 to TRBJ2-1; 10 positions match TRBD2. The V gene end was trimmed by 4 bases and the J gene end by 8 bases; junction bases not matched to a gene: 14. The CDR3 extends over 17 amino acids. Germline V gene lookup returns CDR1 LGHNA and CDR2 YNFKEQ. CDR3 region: CASSPRVQRGGPHEQFF. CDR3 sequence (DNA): TGTGCCAGCAGCCCGAGGGTCCAGCGGGGGGGCCCGCATGAGCAGTTCTTC.

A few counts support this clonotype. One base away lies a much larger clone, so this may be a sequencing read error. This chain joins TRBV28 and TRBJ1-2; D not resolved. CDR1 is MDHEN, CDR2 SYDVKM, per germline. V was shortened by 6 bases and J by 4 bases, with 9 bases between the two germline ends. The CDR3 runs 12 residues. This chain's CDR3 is CASRPGSYGYTF. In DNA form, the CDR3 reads TGTGCCAGCAGGCCAGGAAGCTATGGCTACACCTTC.

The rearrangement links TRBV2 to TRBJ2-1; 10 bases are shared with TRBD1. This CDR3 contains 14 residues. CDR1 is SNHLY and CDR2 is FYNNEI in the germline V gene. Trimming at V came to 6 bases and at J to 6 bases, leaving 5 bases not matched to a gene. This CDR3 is CASSFRDRGNEQFF. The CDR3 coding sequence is TGTGCCAGCAGCTTCCGGGACAGGGGCAATGAGCAGTTCTTC. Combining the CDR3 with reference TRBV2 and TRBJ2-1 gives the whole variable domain EPEVTQTPSHQVTQMGQEVILRCVPISNHLYFYWYRQILGQKVEFLVSFYNNEISEKSEIFDDQFSVERPDGSNFTLKIRSTKLEDSAMYFCASSFRDRGNEQFFGPGTRLTVL.

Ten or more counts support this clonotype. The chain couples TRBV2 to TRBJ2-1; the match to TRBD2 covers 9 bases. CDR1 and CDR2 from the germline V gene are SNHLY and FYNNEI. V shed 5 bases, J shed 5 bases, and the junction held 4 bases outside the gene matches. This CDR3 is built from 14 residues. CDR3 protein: CASSPSGTNNEQFF. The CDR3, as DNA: TGTGCCAGCAGTCCTAGCGGGACCAACAATGAGCAGTTCTTC.

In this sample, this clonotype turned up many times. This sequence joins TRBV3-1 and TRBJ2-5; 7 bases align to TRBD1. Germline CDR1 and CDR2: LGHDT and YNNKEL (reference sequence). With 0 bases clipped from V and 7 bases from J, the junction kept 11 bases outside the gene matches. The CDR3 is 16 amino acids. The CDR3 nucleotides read TGTGCCAGCAGCCAAGATGGTAGAGGGGGCAGTGGGACCCAGTACTTC. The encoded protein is CASSQDGRGGSGTQYF.

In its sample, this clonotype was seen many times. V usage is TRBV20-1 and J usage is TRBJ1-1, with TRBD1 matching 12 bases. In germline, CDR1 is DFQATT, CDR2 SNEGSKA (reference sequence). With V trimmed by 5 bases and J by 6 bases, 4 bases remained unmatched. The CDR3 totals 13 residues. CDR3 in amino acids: CSARGTGGSEAFF. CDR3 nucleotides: TGCAGTGCTCGAGGGACAGGGGGCTCTGAAGCTTTCTTT.

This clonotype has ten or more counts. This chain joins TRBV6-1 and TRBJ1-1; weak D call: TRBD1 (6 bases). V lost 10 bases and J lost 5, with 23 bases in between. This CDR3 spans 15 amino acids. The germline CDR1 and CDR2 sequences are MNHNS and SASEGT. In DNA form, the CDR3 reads TGTGCCACCACCGTCTTAACGAGGGGGGTAACTGAAGCTTTCTTT. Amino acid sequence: CATTVLTRGVTEAFF.

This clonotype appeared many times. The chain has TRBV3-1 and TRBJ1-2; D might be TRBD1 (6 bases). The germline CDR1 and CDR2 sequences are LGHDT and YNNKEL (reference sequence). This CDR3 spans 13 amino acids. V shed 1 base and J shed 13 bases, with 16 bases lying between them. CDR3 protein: CASSQAKPQGTTF. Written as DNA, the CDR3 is TGTGCCAGCAGCCAAGCGAAGCCGCAGGGGACCACCTTC.